This T cell receptor (beta chain) was captured in a study of PD-L1 blockade in urothelial cancer. Study information: Researchers looked at the blood 3 weeks (second dose) and 6 weeks after treatment began. Among blood samples, the median T cell count was some 140,000.

Repertoires were generated with immunoSEQ multiplex PCR, while TCRdb's copy carries only in-frame clones and drops some. The data contain approximately 100,000 clones, roughly nine tenths of them singletons. Germline V CDR1 and CDR2: MDHEN, SYDVKM. The CDR3 is 11 amino acids. Each patient contributed between 1 and 8 total time points of blood mononuclear cells, pretreatment and during treatment. This clonotype was obtained from a woman of 80 years or more with urothelial cancer. V and J are TRBV28 and TRBJ2-7; D might be TRBD2 (5 bases). The sample here was PBMCs, taken around atezolizumab (anti-PD-L1) treatment. Here the CDR3 reads CVTRTVSEQYF. CDR3 bases: TGTGTGACACGGACTGTCTCCGAGCAGTACTTC. The variable domain in full, completed from reference TRBV28 and TRBJ2-7, reads DVKVTQSSRYLVKRTGEKVFLECVQDMDHENMFWYRQDPGLGLRLIYFSYDVKMKEKGDIPEGYSVSREKKERFSLILESASTNQTSMYLCVTRTVSEQYFGPGTRLTVT.